Listed below are T cell receptor beta chains from one sample, sequenced in a study of cytomegalovirus exposure and HLA in healthy donors. Here immunoSEQ multiplex PCR was the method, and the copy in TCRdb shows in-frame clones only, minus some. The profile shows under 200,000 clones, 77% of them singletons. Sequencing input: PBMCs. The receptors shown here come from a woman aged 25 to 39 in good health and CMV-seronegative. CDR3s include the opening cysteine and the closing phenylalanine or tryptophan. D genes are given only for firm matches. Rows may omit the clone size; those that give it use once, few, many or a size class.

once,TRBV11-3,NA,TRBJ1-1,CASSPDRTSEAFF,TGTGCCAGCAGCCCCGACCGGACTTCTGAAGCTTTCTTT
NA,TRBV18,NA,TRBJ1-6,CASSPGAGNSPLHF,TGTGCCAGCTCACCAGGAGCGGGTAATTCACCCCTCCACTTT
NA,TRBV9,NA,TRBJ2-7,CASSGGGELVYEQYF,TGTGCCAGCAGCGGGGGCGGGGAGTTGGTCTACGAGCAGTACTTC
NA,TRBV5-6,TRBD2,TRBJ2-2,CASSRTRFTGELFF,TGTGCCAGCAGCAGGACTAGATTCACCGGGGAGCTGTTTTTT
NA,TRBV27,TRBD2,TRBJ2-7,CASSLKSGQRGVAYEQYF,TGTGCCAGCAGTTTAAAATCGGGGCAGCGGGGGGTCGCCTACGAGCAGTACTTC
once,TRBV18,TRBD2,TRBJ2-3,CASSRRTSGVTDTQYF,TGTGCCAGCTCCCGCCGGACTAGCGGGGTGACAGATACGCAGTATTTT
NA,TRBV10-3,NA,TRBJ1-1,CAITKEWNTEAFF,TGTGCCATCACGAAAGAGTGGAACACTGAAGCTTTCTTT
NA,TRBV27,NA,TRBJ1-6,CASKRGTEINSPLHF,TGTGCCAGCAAACGGGGGACCGAGATTAATTCACCCCTCCACTTT
once,TRBV28,NA,TRBJ2-7,CASSLVGGGLPSVQYF,TGTGCCAGCAGTTTGGTGGGTGGAGGGCTCCCTTCCGTGCAGTACTTC
NA,TRBV6-5,TRBD2,TRBJ2-2,CASRGGAGMLGELFF,TGTGCCAGCAGAGGTGGAGCGGGGATGTTAGGGGAGCTGTTTTTT
NA,TRBV7-2,NA,TRBJ1-6,CASSKDSNSPLHF,TGTGCCAGCAGCAAGGACAGTAATTCACCCCTCCACTTT
NA,TRBV4-1,NA,TRBJ2-1,CASSQPTDQYNEQFF,TGCGCCAGCAGCCAACCGACAGACCAGTACAATGAGCAGTTCTTC
NA,TRBV29-1,NA,TRBJ2-7,CSVEGYSYEQYF,TGCAGCGTTGAAGGCTATTCCTACGAGCAGTACTTC
NA,TRBV4-2,TRBD1,TRBJ1-6,CASSLLDRVNNSPLHF,TGTGCCAGCAGCCTCCTGGACAGGGTGAATAATTCACCCCTCCACTTT
NA,TRBV5-8,TRBD1,TRBJ2-7,CASEWAGQGGEQYF,TGTGCCAGCGAATGGGCGGGACAGGGGGGCGAGCAGTACTTC
NA,TRBV12-5,NA,TRBJ1-1,CASGLEAGTQAFF,TGTGCTAGTGGTTTGGAAGCCGGGACTCAGGCTTTCTTT
few,TRBV19,TRBD1,TRBJ2-1,CASSIWGQGDRNEQFF,TGTGCCAGTAGTATATGGGGACAGGGGGATAGAAATGAGCAGTTCTTC
NA,TRBV7-2,NA,TRBJ2-3,CASSLVGGVTDTQYF,TGTGCCAGCAGCTTAGTGGGCGGGGTCACAGATACGCAGTATTTT
NA,TRBV9,TRBD2,TRBJ2-5,CASSVGGRGDQETQYF,TGTGCCAGCAGCGTAGGAGGGCGGGGGGACCAAGAGACCCAGTACTTC
NA,TRBV6-6,NA,TRBJ2-5,CATLSLITGRGETQYF,TGTGCCACCCTATCGCTCATAACAGGGAGAGGCGAGACCCAGTACTTC